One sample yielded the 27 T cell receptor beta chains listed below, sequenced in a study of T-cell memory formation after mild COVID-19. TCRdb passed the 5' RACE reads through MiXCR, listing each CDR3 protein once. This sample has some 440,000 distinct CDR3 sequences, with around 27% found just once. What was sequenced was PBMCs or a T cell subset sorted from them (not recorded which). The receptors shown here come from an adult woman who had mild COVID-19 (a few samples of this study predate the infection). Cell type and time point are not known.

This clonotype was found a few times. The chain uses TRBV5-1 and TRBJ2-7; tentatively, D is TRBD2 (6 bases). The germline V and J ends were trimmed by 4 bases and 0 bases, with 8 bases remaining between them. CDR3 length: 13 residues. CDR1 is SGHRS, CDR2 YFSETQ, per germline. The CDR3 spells CASSGGNSYEQYF. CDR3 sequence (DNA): TGCGCCAGCAGCGGGGGGAACTCCTACGAGCAGTACTTC.

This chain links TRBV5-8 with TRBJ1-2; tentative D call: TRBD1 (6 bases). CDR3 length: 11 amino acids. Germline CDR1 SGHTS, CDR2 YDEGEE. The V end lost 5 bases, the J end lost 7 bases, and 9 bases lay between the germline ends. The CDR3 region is CASSRTAGYTF. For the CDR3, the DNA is TGTGCCAGCAGTCGGACAGCTGGCTACACCTTC.

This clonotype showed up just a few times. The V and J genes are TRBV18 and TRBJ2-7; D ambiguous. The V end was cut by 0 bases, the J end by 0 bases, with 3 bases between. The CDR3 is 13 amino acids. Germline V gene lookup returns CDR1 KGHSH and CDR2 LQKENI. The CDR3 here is CASSPPNSYEQYF. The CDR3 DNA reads TGTGCCAGCTCACCACCGAACTCCTACGAGCAGTACTTC.

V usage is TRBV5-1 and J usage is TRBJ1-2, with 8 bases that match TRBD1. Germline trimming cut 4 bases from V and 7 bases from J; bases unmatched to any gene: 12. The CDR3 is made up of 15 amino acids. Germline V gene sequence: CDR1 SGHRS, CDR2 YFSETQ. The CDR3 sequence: CASSQGQGRAFGYTF. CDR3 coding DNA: TGCGCCAGCAGCCAAGGACAGGGTAGGGCGTTTGGCTACACCTTC.

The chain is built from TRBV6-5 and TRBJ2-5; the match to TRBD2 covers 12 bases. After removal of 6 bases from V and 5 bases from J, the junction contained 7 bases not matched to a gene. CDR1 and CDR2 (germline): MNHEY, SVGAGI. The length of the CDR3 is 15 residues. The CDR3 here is CASSQTSGSLETQYF. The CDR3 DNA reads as TGTGCCAGCAGCCAGACTAGCGGGAGCTTGGAGACCCAGTACTTC.

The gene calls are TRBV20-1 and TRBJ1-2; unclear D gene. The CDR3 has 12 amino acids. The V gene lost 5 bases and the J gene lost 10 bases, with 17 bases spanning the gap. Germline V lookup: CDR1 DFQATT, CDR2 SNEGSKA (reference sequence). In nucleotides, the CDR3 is TGCAGTGCTGTATGGGCAGGCCTGTACTACACCTTC. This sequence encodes CSAVWAGLYYTF.

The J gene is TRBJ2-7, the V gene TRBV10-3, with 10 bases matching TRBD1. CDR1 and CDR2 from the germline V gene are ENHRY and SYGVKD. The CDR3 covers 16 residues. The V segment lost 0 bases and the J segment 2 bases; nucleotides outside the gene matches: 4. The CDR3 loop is CAISESPGTGAYEQYF. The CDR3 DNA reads TGTGCCATCAGTGAGTCACCCGGGACAGGGGCCTACGAGCAGTACTTC.

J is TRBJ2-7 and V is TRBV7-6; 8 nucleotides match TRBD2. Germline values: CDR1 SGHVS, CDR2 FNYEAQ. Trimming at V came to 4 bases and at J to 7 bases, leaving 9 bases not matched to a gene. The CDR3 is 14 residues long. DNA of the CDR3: TGTGCCAGCAGCTCGGGGGGGGGCACAGGGGAGCAGTACTTC. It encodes CASSSGGGTGEQYF.

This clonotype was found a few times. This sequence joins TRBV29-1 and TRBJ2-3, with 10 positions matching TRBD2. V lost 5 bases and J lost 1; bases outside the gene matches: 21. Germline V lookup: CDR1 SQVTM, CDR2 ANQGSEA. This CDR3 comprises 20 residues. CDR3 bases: TGCAGCGTTCGTCCTAGCGGGAGTTTAACAGGGGGTCGGGGCACAGATACGCAGTATTTT. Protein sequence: CSVRPSGSLTGGRGTDTQYF.

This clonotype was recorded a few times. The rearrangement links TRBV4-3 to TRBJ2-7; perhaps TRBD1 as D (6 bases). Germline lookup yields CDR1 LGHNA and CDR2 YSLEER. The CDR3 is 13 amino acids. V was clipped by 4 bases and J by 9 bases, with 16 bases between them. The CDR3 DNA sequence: TGCGCCAGCAGCCGGGACATATGGGTGGGGCAGTACTTC. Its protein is CASSRDIWVGQYF.

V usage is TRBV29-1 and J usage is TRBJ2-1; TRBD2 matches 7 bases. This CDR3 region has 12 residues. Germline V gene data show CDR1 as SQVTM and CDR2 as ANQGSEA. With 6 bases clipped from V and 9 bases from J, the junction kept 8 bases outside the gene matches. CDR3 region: CSVEWGGSEQFF. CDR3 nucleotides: TGCAGCGTCGAGTGGGGAGGGAGTGAGCAGTTCTTC.

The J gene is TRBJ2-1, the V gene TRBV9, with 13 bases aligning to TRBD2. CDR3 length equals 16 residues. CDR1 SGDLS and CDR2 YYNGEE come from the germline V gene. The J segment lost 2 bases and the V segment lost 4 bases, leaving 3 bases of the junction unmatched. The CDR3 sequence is CASSSGTSGTYNEQFF. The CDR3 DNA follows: TGTGCCAGCAGCTCCGGGACTAGCGGGACCTACAATGAGCAGTTCTTC.

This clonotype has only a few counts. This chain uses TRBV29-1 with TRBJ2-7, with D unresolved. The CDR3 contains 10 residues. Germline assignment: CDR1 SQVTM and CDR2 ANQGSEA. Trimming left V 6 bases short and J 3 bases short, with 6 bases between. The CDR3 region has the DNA TGCAGCGTGCTAGACTACGAGCAGTACTTC. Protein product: CSVLDYEQYF.

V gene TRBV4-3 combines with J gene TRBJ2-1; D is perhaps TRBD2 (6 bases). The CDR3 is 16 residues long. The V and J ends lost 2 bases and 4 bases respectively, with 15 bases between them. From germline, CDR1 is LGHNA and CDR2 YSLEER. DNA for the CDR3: TGCGCCAGCAGCCAAACGGGAGACTTTGCTTACAATGAGCAGTTCTTC. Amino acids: CASSQTGDFAYNEQFF.

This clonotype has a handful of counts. CDR3 residues: CSADERTMNTEAFF. Written as DNA, the CDR3 is TGCAGTGCTGACGAGCGGACCATGAACACTGAAGCTTTCTTT. This rearrangement joins TRBV20-1 to TRBJ1-1; D is unresolved. The CDR3 contains 14 residues. CDR1 DFQATT and CDR2 SNEGSKA come from the germline V gene (reference sequence). Trimming removed 5 bases from V and 0 bases from J, with 13 bases in between.

The CDR3 sequence is CASSGGGRTDTQYF. The CDR3, as DNA: TGTGCCAGCAGTGGGGGAGGGAGGACAGATACGCAGTATTTT. J is TRBJ2-3 and V is TRBV6-1; 7 nucleotides align to TRBD2. Germline trimming cut 4 bases from V and 3 bases from J; bases unmatched to any gene: 4. This CDR3 region has 14 residues. Germline V gene sequence: CDR1 MNHNS, CDR2 SASEGT.

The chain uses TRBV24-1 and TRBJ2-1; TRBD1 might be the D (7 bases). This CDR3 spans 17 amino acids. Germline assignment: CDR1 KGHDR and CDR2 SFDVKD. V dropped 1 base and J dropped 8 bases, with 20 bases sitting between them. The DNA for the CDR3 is TGTGCCACCAGTGATTTCGCCACAGGAGGGCAGGGGGATGAGCAGTTCTTC. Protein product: CATSDFATGGQGDEQFF.

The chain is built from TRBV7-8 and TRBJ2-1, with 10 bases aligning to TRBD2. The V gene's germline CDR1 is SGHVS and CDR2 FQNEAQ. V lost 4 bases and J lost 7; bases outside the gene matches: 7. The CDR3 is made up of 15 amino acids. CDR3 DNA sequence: TGTGCCAGCAGCTGGTCTAGCGGGGGAGGGAATGAGCAGTTCTTC. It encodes CASSWSSGGGNEQFF.

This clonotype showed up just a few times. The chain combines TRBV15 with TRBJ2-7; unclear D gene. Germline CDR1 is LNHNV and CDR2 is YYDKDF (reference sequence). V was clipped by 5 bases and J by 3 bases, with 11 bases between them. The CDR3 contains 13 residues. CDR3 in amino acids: CATSVQLDYEQYF. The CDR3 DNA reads TGTGCCACCAGCGTACAGCTAGACTACGAGCAGTACTTC.

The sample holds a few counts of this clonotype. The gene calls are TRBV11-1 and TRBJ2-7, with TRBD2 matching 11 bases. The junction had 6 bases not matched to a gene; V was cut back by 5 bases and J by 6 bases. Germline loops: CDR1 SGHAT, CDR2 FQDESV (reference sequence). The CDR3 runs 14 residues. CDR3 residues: CASSTLAGGSEQYF. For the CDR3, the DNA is TGTGCCAGCAGCACCCTAGCGGGGGGATCCGAGCAGTACTTC.

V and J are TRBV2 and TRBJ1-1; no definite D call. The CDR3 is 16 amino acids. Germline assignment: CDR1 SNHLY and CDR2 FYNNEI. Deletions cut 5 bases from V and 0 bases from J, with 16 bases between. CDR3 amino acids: CASSSGFGLLNTEAFF. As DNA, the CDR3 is TGTGCCAGCAGTTCGGGGTTCGGTCTCTTGAACACTGAAGCTTTCTTT.

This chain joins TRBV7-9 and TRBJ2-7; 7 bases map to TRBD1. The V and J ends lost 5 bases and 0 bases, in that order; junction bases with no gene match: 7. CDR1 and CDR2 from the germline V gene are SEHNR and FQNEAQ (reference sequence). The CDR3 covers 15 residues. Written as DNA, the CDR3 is TGTGCCAGCAGCCTAGACAGGGACCCCTCCTACGAGCAGTACTTC. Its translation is CASSLDRDPSYEQYF.

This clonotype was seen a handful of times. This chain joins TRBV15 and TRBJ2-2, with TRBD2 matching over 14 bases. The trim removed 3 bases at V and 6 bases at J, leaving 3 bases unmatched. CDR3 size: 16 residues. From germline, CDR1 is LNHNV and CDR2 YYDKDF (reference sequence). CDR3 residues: CATSRTSGGAAGELFF. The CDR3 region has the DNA TGTGCCACCAGCAGGACTAGCGGGGGGGCGGCCGGGGAGCTGTTTTTT.

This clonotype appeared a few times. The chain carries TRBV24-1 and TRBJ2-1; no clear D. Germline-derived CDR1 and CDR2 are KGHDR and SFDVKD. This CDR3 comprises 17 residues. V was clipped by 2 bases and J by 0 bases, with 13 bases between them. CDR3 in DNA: TGTGCCACCAGTGATTCTGGACCGTCTAGCTCCTACAATGAGCAGTTCTTC. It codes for CATSDSGPSSSYNEQFF.

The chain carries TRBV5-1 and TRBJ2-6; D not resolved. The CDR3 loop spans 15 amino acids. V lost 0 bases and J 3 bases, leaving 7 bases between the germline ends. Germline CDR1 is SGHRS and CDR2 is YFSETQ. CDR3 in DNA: TGCGCCAGCAGCTTGGCCGGCCGTGGGGCCAACGTCCTGACTTTC. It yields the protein CASSLAGRGANVLTF.

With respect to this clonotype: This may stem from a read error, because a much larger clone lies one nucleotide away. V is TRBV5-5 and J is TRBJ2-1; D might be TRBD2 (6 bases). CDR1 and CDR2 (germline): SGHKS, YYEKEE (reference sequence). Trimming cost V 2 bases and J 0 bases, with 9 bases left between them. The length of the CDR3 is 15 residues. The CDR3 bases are TGTGCCAGCAGCTTTGACGGGAGCTCCTACAATGAGCAGTTCTTC. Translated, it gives CASSFDGSSYNEQFF.

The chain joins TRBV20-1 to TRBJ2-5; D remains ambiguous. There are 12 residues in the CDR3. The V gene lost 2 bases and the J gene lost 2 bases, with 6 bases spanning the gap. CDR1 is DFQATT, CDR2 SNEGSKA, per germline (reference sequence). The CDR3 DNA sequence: TGCAGTGCTAGACTGTCGCAAGAGACCCAGTACTTC. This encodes CSARLSQETQYF.